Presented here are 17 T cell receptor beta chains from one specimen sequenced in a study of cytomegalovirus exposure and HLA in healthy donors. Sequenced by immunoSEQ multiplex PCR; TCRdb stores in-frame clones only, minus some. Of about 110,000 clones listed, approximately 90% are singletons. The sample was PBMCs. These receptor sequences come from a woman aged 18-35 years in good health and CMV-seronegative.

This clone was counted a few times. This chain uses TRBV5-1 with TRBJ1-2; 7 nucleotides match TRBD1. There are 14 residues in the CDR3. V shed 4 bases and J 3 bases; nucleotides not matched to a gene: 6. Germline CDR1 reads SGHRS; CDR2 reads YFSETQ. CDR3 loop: CASSPDRADYGYTF. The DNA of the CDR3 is TGCGCCAGCAGCCCCGACAGGGCGGACTATGGCTACACCTTC.

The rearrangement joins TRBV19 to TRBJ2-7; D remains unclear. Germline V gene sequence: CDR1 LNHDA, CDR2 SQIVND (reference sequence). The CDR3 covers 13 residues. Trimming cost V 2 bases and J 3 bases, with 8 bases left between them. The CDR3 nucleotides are TGTGCCAGTAGTATAACACAGAACTACGAGCAGTACTTC. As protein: CASSITQNYEQYF.

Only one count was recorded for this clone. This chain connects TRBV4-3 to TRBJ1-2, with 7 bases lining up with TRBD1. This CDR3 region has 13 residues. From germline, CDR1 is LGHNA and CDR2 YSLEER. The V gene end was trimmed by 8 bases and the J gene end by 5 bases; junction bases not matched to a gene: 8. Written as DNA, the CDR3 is TGCGCCAGCCGACCGGGACAGCAATATGGCTACACCTTC. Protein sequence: CASRPGQQYGYTF.

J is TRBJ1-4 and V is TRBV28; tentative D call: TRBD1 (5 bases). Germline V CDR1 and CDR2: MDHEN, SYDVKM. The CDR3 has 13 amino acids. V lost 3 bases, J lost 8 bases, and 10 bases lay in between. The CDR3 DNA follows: TGTGCCAGCAGTTTTTGGACAAAAGAAAAACTGTTTTTT. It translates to CASSFWTKEKLFF.

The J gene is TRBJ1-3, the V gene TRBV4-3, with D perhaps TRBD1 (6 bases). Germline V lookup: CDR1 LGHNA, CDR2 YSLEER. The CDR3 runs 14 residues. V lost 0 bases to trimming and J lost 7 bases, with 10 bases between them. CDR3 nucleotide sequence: TGCGCCAGCAGCCAAGATCTCGGACAGAACACCATATATTTT. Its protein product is CASSQDLGQNTIYF.

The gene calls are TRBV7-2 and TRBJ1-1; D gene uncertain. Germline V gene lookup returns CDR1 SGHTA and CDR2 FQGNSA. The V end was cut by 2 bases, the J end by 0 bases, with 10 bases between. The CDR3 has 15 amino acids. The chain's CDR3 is CASSLRVRMNTEAFF. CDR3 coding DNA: TGTGCCAGCAGCTTACGGGTCCGCATGAACACTGAAGCTTTCTTT.

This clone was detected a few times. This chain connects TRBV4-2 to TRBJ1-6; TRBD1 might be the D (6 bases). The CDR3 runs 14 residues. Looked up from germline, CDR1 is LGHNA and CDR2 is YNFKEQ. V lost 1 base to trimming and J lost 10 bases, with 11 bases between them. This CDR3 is CASSQGRGGSPLHF. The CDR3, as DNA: TGTGCCAGCAGCCAAGGCAGGGGCGGATCACCCCTCCACTTT.

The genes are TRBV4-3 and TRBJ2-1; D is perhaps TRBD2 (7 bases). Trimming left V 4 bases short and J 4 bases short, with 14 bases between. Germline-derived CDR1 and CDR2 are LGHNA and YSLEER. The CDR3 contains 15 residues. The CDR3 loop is CASSRRRGPYNEQFF. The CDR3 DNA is TGCGCCAGCAGCCGTCGGCGGGGGCCGTACAATGAGCAGTTCTTC.

CDR3 nucleotides: TGTGCCAGCAGTCGACAGTCCCAGGGCGCCGGGGAGCTGTTTTTT. Translating gives CASSRQSQGAGELFF. The chain couples TRBV6-5 to TRBJ2-2; possible D gene TRBD1, 5 bases. Germline V CDR1 and CDR2: MNHEY, SVGAGI. Trimming left V 5 bases short and J 6 bases short, with 16 bases between. This CDR3 has 15 residues.

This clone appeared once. In nucleotides, the CDR3 is TGTGCCAGCAGGAGGGACAGGGGGAGTAATTCACCCCTCCACTTT. This gives the protein CASRRDRGSNSPLHF. The genes are TRBV7-3 and TRBJ1-6; TRBD1 agrees at 11 bases. From germline, CDR1 is SGHTA and CDR2 FQGTGA. With 6 bases clipped from V and 6 bases from J, the junction kept 4 bases outside the gene matches. The CDR3 runs to 15 residues.

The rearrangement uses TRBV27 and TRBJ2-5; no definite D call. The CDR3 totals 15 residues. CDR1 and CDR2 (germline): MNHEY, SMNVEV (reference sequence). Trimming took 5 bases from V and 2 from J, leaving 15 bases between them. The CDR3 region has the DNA TGTGCCAGCAGTCGCCGCCTACCGAAGCAAGAGACCCAGTACTTC. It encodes CASSRRLPKQETQYF.

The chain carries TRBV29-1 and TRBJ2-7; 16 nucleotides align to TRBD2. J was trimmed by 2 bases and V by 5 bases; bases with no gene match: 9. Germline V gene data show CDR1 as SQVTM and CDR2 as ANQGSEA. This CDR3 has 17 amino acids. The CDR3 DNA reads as TGCAGCGTTAAAGGGACTAGCGGGAGGGCCGGTGCCTACGAGCAGTACTTC. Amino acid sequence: CSVKGTSGRAGAYEQYF.

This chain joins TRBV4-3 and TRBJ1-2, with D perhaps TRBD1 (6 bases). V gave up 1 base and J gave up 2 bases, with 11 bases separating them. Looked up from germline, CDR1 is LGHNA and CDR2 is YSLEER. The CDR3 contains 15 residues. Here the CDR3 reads CASSQGTTGNYGYTF. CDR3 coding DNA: TGCGCCAGCAGCCAAGGTACAACAGGGAACTATGGCTACACCTTC.

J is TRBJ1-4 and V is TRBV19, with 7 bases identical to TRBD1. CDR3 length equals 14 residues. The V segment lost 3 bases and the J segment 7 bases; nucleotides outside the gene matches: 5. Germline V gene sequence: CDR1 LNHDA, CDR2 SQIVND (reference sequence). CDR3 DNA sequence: TGTGCCAGTAGTATGGGACAGTCACGTGAAAAACTGTTTTTT. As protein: CASSMGQSREKLFF.

CDR3 in amino acids: CASSLTLGERQFF. The CDR3 nucleotides read TGTGCCAGCAGCTTAACTCTGGGCGAGAGGCAGTTCTTC. This chain connects TRBV7-3 to TRBJ2-1, with D unclear. Trimming stripped 0 bases from V and 12 bases from J, with 12 bases between. CDR3 length equals 13 residues. CDR1 is SGHTA, CDR2 FQGTGA, per germline.

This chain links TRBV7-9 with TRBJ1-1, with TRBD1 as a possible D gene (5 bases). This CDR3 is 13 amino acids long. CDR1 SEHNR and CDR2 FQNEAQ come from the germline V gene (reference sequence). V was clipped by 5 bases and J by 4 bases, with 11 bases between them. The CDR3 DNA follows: TGTGCCAGCAGCCCAACGGGGGGCACTGAAGCTTTCTTT. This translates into CASSPTGGTEAFF.

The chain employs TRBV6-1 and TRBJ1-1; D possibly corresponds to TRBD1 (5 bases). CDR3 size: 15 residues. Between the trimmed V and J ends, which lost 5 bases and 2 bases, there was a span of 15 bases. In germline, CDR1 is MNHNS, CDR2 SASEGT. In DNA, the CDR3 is TGTGCCAGCAGTCCAGGGTGGAACGTAAACACTGAAGCTTTCTTT. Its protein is CASSPGWNVNTEAFF.